This T cell receptor beta chain was identified in a study of T cells in Graves' hyperthyroidism and ophthalmopathy. This clonotype was picked up a small number of times. Clinical symptoms, serum thyroxine and TRAb, thyroid ultrasound and orbital computed tomography were used for the diagnoses. Cells are PBMCs isolated from about 10 ml of fresh blood. The CDR3 totals 14 residues. The germline gives CDR1 SGHKS, CDR2 YYEKEE (reference sequence). Amplified TCR beta CDR3 regions derived from RNA transcripts. HTBI primers were employed in a first-round RT-PCR of the TCR CDR3. TCRdb reprocessed the multiplex PCR reads with MiXCR, giving one entry per CDR3 protein. The sample yields some 320,000 distinct CDR3 sequences, roughly an eighth seen once.

This clonotype originated in a woman between 35 and 50 years old with Graves' ophthalmopathy. The chain carries TRBV5-5 and TRBJ2-3; D is possibly TRBD1 or TRBD2 (5 bases each). Material for sequencing was blood. The CDR3: CAAGALTPTDTQYF. The CDR3 DNA sequence: TGTGCTGCCGGGGCTCTCACTCCTACAGATACGCAGTATTTT.